This T cell receptor (beta chain) was recovered during a study of blood T cell repertoires in COVID-19. Looking at the study overall: From the United States, Italy and Spain came samples of acute and convalescent COVID-19. T cells, B-cell-depleted T cells, or PBMCs provided the cDNA or gDNA that served as material.

As processed by the authors: Amplified reference gene primers provided the basis for estimating nucleated cell counts. The repertoire was sequenced with immunoSEQ multiplex PCR; TCRdb's copy has only in-frame clones and lacks some. The DNA was the basis for D and trimming; V, J and clone size are from that table. The table records hundreds of thousands of clones, about nine tenths of them present only once. CDR1 and CDR2 (germline): SGHRS, YFSETQ. V lost 4 bases and J lost 1; bases outside the gene matches: 12. The CDR3 is made up of 17 amino acids. The V call is TRBV5-1, the J call TRBJ2-3; 7 bases fit TRBD2. This TCR came from a man between 40 and 49 years old with acute or convalescent COVID-19. The material sequenced was peripheral blood. The CDR3 spells CASSENRGVVGTDTQYF. CDR3 DNA sequence: TGCGCCAGCAGCGAAAATCGGGGGGTTGTTGGCACAGATACGCAGTATTTT.